Following are 5 T cell receptor beta chains from one sample sequenced in a study of T-cell reconstitution after alpha-beta-depleted transplantation in children. Preparing the TCRbeta library involved the use of unique molecular identifiers. TCRdb independently ran MiXCR on the PCR reads; one entry per CDR3 protein. The sample includes about 980,000 distinct CDR3 sequences, about 31% of them seen just once. Here the sequenced sample was PBMCs, mostly from graft donor cells, taken 360 days after TCRalphabeta/CD19-depleted stem cell transplant. Receptor source: a boy in the first two years of life who had a stem cell transplant for SCID, so the T cells may come from the graft donor.

This chain connects TRBV5-1 to TRBJ1-1; TRBD1 agrees at 7 bases. Germline V lookup: CDR1 SGHRS, CDR2 YFSETQ. J was trimmed by 7 bases and V by 3 bases; bases with no gene match: 12. The CDR3 is 15 amino acids. CDR3 sequence reads: CASSYQQGRMNEAFF. CDR3 DNA: TGCGCCAGCAGCTACCAACAGGGGAGGATGAATGAAGCTTTCTTT.

The CDR3: CASSSSGIGTGELFF. CDR3 bases: TGCGCCAGCAGCTCGTCAGGGATTGGCACCGGGGAGCTGTTTTTT. The V and J genes are TRBV4-1 and TRBJ2-2; TRBD1 might be the D (5 bases). This CDR3 has 15 amino acids. V lost 5 bases to trimming and J lost 4 bases, with 14 bases between them. CDR1 is MGHRA and CDR2 is YSYEKL in the germline V gene.

This clonotype occurred once. The chain recombines TRBV18 with TRBJ2-1, with 9 bases aligning to TRBD1. V was clipped by 2 bases and J by 7 bases; unmatched bases: 9. Germline lookup yields CDR1 KGHSH and CDR2 LQKENI. There are 16 residues in the CDR3. The CDR3, as DNA: TGTGCCAGCTCACCAAAGACAGGGGGTAGAAGAAATGAGCAGTTCTTC. Amino acids: CASSPKTGGRRNEQFF.

The chain recombines TRBV5-1 with TRBJ2-5; D call uncertain. The germline V gene has CDR1 SGHRS and CDR2 YFSETQ. Between the trimmed V and J ends, which lost 0 bases and 2 bases, there was a span of 8 bases. The CDR3 covers 14 residues. CDR3 nucleotides: TGCGCCAGCAGCTTGGCGCAGGAACAAGAGACCCAGTACTTC. It encodes CASSLAQEQETQYF.

A few counts support this clonotype. The chain is built from TRBV9 and TRBJ2-3; 8 nucleotides align to TRBD2. CDR1 is SGDLS and CDR2 is YYNGEE in the germline V gene. The CDR3 has 15 residues. After removal of 1 base from V and 0 bases from J, the junction contained 1 base not matched to a gene. The CDR3 DNA is TGTGCCAGCAGCGTACGGGGGGGTAGCACAGATACGCAGTATTTT. Amino acids: CASSVRGGSTDTQYF.